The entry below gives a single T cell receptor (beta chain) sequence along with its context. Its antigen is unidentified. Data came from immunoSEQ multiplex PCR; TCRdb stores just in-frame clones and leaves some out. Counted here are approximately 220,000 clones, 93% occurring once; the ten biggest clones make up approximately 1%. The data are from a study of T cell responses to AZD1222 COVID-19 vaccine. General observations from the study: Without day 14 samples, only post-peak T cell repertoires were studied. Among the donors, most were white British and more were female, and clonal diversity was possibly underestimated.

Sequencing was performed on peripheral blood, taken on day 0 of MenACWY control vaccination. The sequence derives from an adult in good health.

CDR3 region: CASSKEGMRTDTQYF. In nucleotides, the CDR3 is TGCGCCAGTAGCAAGGAGGGGATGCGGACAGATACGCAGTATTTT. This rearrangement joins TRBV5-1 to TRBJ2-3; the D gene is possibly TRBD2 (6 bases). Germline V gene lookup returns CDR1 SGHRS and CDR2 YFSETQ. The CDR3 is 15 amino acids. V was pared by 8 bases and J by 3 bases, with 19 bases between.